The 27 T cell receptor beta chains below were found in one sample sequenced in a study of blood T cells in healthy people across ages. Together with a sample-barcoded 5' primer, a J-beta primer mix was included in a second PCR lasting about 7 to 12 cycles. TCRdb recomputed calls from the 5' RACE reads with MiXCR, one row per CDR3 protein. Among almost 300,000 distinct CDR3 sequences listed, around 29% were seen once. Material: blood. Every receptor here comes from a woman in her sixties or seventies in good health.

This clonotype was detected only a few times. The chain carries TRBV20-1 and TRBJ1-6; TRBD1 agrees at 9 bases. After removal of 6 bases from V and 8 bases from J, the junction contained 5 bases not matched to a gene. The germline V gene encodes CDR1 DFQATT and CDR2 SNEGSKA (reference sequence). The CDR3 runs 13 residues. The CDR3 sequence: CSARTGADSPLHF. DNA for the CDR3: TGCAGTGCACGGACAGGGGCAGATTCACCCCTCCACTTT.

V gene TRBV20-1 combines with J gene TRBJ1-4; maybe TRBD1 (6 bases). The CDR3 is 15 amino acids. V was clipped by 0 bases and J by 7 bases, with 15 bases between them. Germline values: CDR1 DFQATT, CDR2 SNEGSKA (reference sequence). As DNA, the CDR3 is TGCAGTGCTAGAGAGGCGACAGGAGTGGGTGAAAAACTGTTTTTT. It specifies CSAREATGVGEKLFF.

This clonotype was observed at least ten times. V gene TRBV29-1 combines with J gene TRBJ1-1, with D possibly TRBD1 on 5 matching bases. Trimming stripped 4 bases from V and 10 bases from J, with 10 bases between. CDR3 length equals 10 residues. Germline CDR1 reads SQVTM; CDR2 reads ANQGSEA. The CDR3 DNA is TGCAGCGTTGGCGGGGGGGGAGCTTTCTTT. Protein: CSVGGGGAFF.

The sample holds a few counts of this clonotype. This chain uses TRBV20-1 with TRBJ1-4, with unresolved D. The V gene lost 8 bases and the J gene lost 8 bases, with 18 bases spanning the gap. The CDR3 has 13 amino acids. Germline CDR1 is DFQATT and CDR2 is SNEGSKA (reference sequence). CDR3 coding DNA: TGCAGTCCAGGCCTCAAGCTCGGGGAAAAACTGTTTTTT. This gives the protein CSPGLKLGEKLFF.

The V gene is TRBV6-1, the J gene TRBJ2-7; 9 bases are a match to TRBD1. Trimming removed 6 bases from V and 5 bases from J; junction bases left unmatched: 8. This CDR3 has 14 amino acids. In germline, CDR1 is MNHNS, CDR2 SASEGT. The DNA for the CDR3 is TGTGCCAGCAGAGATACAGGGGGCGCGGACGAGCAGTACTTC. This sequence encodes CASRDTGGADEQYF.

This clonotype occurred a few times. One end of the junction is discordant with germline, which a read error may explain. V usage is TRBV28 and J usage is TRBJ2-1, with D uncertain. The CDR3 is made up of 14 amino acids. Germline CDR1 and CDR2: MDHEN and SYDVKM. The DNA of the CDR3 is TGTGCCAGCACCCTGCAAGGAACCCACAATGAGCGGTTCTTC. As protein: CASTLQGTHNERFF.

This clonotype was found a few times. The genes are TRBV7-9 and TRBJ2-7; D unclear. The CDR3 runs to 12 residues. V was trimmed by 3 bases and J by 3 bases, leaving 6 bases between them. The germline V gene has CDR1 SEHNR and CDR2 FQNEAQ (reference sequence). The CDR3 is CASSFPDYEQYF. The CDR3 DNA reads TGTGCCAGCAGCTTCCCCGACTACGAGCAGTACTTC.

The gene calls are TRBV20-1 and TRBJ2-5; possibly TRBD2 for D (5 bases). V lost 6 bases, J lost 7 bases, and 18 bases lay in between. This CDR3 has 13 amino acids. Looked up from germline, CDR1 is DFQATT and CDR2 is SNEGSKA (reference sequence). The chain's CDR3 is CSANRDNWGTQYF. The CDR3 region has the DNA TGCAGTGCAAACCGGGATAACTGGGGGACCCAGTACTTC.

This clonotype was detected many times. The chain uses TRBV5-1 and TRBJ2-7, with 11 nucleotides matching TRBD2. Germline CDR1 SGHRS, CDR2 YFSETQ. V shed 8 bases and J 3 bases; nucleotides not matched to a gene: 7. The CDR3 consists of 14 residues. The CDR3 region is CASRPLAGVYEQYF. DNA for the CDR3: TGCGCCAGTCGCCCACTAGCGGGAGTCTACGAGCAGTACTTC.

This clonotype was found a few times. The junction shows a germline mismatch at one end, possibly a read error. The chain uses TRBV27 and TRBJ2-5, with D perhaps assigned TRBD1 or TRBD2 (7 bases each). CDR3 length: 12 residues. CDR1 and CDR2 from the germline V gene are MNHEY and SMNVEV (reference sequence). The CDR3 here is CACSGASGGQYF. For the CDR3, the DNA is TGTGCCTGCAGCGGGGCCTCAGGGGGCCAGTACTTC.

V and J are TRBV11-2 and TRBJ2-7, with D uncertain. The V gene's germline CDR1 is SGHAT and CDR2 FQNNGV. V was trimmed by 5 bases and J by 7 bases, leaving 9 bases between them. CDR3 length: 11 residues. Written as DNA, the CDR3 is TGTGCCAGCAGCCCTCTTCTGGAGCAGTACTTC. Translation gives CASSPLLEQYF.

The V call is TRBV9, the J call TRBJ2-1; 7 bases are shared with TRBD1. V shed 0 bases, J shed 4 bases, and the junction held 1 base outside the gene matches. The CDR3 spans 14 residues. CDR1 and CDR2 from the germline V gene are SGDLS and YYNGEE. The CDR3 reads CASSVEGQYNEQFF. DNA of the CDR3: TGTGCCAGCAGCGTAGAGGGACAGTACAATGAGCAGTTCTTC.

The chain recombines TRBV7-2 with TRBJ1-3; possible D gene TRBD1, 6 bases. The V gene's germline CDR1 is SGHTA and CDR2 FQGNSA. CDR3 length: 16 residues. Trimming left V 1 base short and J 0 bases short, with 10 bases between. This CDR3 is CASSLGTVSSGNTIYF. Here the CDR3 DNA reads TGTGCCAGCAGCTTAGGGACAGTCAGCTCTGGAAACACCATATATTTT.

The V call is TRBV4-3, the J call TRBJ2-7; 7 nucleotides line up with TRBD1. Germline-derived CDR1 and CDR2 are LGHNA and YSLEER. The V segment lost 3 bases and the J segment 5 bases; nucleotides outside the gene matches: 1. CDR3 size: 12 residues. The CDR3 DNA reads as TGCGCCAGCAGCCAGACAGGGAACGAGCAGTACTTC. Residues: CASSQTGNEQYF.

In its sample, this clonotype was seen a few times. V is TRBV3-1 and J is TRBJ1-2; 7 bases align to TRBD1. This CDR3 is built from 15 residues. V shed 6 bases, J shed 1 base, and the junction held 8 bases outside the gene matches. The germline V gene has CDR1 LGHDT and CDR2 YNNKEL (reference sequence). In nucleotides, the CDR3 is TGTGCCAGCAGTTTCCGGGACAGAGATAACTATGGCTACACCTTC. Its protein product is CASSFRDRDNYGYTF.

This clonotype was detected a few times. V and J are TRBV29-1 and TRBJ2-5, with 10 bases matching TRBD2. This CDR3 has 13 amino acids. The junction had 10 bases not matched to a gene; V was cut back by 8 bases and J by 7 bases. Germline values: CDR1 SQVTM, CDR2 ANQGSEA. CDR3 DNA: TGCAGCTCCGAAGCGGGGGGGAGAGGGACCCAGTACTTC. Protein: CSSEAGGRGTQYF. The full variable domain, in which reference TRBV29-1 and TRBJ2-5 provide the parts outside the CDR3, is SAVISQKPSRDICQRGTSLTIQCQVDSQVTMMFWYRQQPGQSLTLIATANQGSEATYESGFVIDKFPISRPNLTFSTLTVSNMSPEDSSIYLCSSEAGGRGTQYFGPGTRLLVL.

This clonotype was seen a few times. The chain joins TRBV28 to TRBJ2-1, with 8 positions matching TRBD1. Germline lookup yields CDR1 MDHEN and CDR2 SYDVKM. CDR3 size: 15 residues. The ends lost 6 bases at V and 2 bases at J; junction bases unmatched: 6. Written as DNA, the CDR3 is TGTGCCAGCAGATTGGGGACAGGACCCTACAATGAGCAGTTCTTC. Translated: CASRLGTGPYNEQFF. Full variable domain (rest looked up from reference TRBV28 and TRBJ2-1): DVKVTQSSRYLVKRTGEKVFLECVQDMDHENMFWYRQDPGLGLRLIYFSYDVKMKEKGDIPEGYSVSREKKERFSLILESASTNQTSMYLCASRLGTGPYNEQFFGPGTRLTVL.

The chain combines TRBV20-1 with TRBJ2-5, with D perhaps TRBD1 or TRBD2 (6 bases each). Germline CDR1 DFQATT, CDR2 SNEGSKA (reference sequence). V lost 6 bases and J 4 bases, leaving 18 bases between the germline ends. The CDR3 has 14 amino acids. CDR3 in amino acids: CSAQASRGRETQYF. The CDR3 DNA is TGCAGTGCCCAGGCCTCTCGGGGGCGAGAGACCCAGTACTTC.

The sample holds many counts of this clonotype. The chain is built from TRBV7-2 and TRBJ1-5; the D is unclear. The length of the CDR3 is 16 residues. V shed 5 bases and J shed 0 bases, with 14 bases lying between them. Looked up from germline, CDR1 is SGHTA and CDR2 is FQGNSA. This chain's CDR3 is CASSIRPQNSNQPQHF. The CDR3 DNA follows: TGTGCCAGCAGCATCAGACCACAGAATAGCAATCAGCCCCAGCATTTT.

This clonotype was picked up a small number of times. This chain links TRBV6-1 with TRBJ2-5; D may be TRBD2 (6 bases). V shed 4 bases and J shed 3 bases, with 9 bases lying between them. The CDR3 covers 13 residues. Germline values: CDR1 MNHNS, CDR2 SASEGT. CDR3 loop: CASSAGREETQYF. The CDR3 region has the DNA TGTGCCAGCAGTGCCGGGAGAGAAGAGACCCAGTACTTC.

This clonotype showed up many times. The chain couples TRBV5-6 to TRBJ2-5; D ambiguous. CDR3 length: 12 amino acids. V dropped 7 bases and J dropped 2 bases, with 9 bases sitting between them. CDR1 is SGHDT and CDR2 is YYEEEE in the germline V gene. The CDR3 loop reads CASSYGQETQYF. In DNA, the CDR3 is TGTGCCAGCTCATACGGACAAGAGACCCAGTACTTC. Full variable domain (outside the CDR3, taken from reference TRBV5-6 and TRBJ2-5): DAGVTQSPTHLIKTRGQQVTLRCSPKSGHDTVSWYQQALGQGPQFIFQYYEEEERQRGNFPDRFSGHQFPNYSSELNVNALLLGDSALYLCASSYGQETQYFGPGTRLLVL.

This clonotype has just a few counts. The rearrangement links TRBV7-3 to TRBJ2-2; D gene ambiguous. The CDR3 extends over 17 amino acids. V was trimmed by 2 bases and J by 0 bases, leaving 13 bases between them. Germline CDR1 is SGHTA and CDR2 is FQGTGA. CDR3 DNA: TGTGCCAGCAGCTTATTCCGGCAGATCGCGAACACCGGGGAGCTGTTTTTT. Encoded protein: CASSLFRQIANTGELFF.

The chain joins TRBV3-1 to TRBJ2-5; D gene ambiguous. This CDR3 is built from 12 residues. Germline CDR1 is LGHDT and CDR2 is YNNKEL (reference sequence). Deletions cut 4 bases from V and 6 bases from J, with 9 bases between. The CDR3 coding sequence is TGTGCCAGCAGCCCCTCCGTGCAGACCCAGTACTTC. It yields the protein CASSPSVQTQYF.

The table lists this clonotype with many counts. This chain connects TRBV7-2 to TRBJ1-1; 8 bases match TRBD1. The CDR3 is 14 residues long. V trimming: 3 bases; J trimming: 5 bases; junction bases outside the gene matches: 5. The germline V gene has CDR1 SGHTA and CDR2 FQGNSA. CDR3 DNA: TGTGCCAGCAGCTTTCTAGACAGGGGAACTGAAGCTTTCTTT. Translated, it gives CASSFLDRGTEAFF.

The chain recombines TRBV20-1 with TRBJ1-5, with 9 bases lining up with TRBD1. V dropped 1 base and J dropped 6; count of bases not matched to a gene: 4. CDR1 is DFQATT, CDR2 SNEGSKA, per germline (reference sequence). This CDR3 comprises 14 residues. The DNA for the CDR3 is TGCAGTGCTAGAGGGGACAGGGAAATTCAGCCCCAGCATTTT. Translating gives CSARGDREIQPQHF.

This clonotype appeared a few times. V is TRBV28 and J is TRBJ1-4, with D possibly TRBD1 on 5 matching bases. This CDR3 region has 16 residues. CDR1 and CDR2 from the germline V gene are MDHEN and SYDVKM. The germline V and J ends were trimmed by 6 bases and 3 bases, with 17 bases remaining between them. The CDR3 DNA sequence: TGTGCCAGCAGGGACCAGAAGGCAGGGCCTAATGAAAAACTGTTTTTT. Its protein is CASRDQKAGPNEKLFF. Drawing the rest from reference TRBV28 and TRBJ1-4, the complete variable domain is DVKVTQSSRYLVKRTGEKVFLECVQDMDHENMFWYRQDPGLGLRLIYFSYDVKMKEKGDIPEGYSVSREKKERFSLILESASTNQTSMYLCASRDQKAGPNEKLFFGSGTQLSVL.

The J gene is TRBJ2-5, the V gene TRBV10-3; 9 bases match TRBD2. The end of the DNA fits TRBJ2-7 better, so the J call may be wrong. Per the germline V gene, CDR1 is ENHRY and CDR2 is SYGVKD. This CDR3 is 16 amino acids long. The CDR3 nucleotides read TGTGCCATCAGTGAAACAGCGGGAGGCACCCCCTACGAGCAGTACTTC. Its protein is CAISETAGGTPYEQYF.